The 22 T cell receptor beta chains presented below share a single source sample, sequenced in a study of cytomegalovirus exposure and HLA in healthy donors. The PCR ran on 60 Vbeta and 13 Jbeta primers. The protocol was immunoSEQ multiplex PCR, while the TCRdb copy is restricted to in-frame clones and leaves out a portion. The sample has about 120,000 clones, roughly 79% seen once. The sequenced sample was PBMCs. These TCRs come from a woman younger than 35 in good health and CMV-seronegative.

The gene calls are TRBV10-3 and TRBJ2-1; D perhaps matches TRBD1 (6 bases). Per germline, CDR1 ENHRY and CDR2 SYGVKD. V dropped 1 base and J dropped 2 bases, with 15 bases sitting between them. The CDR3 consists of 17 residues. The DNA of the CDR3 is TGTGCCATCAGTGAGTGGGGACACAGGACAGCCTACAATGAGCAGTTCTTC. Protein sequence: CAISEWGHRTAYNEQFF.

This clone has more than one count but fewer than ten. The chain uses TRBV30 and TRBJ1-4; D not certain. The ends were cut back, 6 bases at V and 3 bases at J, with 8 bases in the middle. The CDR3 contains 12 residues. The V gene's germline CDR1 is GTSNPN and CDR2 SVGIG (reference sequence). The CDR3, as DNA: TGTGCCTGTACCGGGGCTAATGAAAAACTGTTTTTT. It is translated as CACTGANEKLFF.

This clone has just a few counts. This chain uses TRBV7-2 with TRBJ1-1, with a tentative D call TRBD1 (6 bases). This CDR3 region has 13 residues. V lost 5 bases, J lost 1 base, and 8 bases lay in between. Germline loops: CDR1 SGHTA, CDR2 FQGNSA. CDR3 region: CASSIQGNTEAFF. The CDR3 region has the DNA TGTGCCAGCAGCATACAGGGGAACACTGAAGCTTTCTTT.

The chain links TRBV27 to TRBJ1-2; 7 nucleotides align to TRBD1. The CDR3 runs 18 residues. The germline CDR1 and CDR2 sequences are MNHEY and SMNVEV (reference sequence). V was pared by 0 bases and J by 2 bases, with 12 bases of the junction left unmatched. CDR3 region: CASSLSVTGANRNYGYTF. DNA of the CDR3: TGTGCCAGCAGTTTATCCGTCACAGGGGCGAACCGAAACTATGGCTACACCTTC.

The rearrangement links TRBV19 to TRBJ1-4, with 8 bases that match TRBD1. The trim removed 3 bases at V and 6 bases at J, leaving 6 bases unmatched. CDR3 length: 15 residues. Per germline, CDR1 LNHDA and CDR2 SQIVND (reference sequence). CDR3 amino acids: CASSIGTGGYEKLFF. The CDR3 region has the DNA TGTGCCAGTAGTATTGGGACAGGAGGGTATGAAAAACTGTTTTTT.

V gene TRBV19 combines with J gene TRBJ1-1, with 7 bases lining up with TRBD1. The V gene's germline CDR1 is LNHDA and CDR2 SQIVND (reference sequence). The ends lost 7 bases at V and 3 bases at J; junction bases unmatched: 11. CDR3 length: 15 amino acids. The CDR3 nucleotides read TGTGCCAGTACCAAGGGGGCAGGGCTGGACACTGAAGCTTTCTTT. Translated, it gives CASTKGAGLDTEAFF.

This clone has only a few counts. Other DNA sequences in the same sample also yield this CDR3. The chain joins TRBV18 to TRBJ2-3, with no clear D. Germline V gene data show CDR1 as KGHSH and CDR2 as LQKENI. The CDR3 sequence is 13 residues long. V was shortened by 3 bases and J by 0 bases, with 4 bases between the two germline ends. The DNA for the CDR3 is TGTGCCAGCTCACCGGGCAGCACAGATACGCAGTATTTT. Encoded protein: CASSPGSTDTQYF.

V is TRBV19 and J is TRBJ1-5; a possible D gene is TRBD1 (5 bases). The CDR3 sequence is 14 residues long. Between the trimmed V and J ends, which lost 7 bases and 2 bases, there was a span of 12 bases. Germline CDR1 and CDR2: LNHDA and SQIVND (reference sequence). The CDR3 sequence is CASTQGVGNQPQHF. The CDR3, as DNA: TGTGCCAGTACTCAAGGGGTGGGCAATCAGCCCCAGCATTTT.

V and J are TRBV19 and TRBJ2-5, with TRBD2 as a possible D gene (5 bases). The germline CDR1 and CDR2 sequences are LNHDA and SQIVND (reference sequence). V was trimmed by 1 base and J by 5 bases, leaving 17 bases between them. There are 16 residues in the CDR3. CDR3 in DNA: TGTGCCAGTAGTATAGGCGTTGGTGGGGAGTGGGAGACCCAGTACTTC. This translates into CASSIGVGGEWETQYF. Full variable domain (outside the CDR3, taken from reference TRBV19 and TRBJ2-5): DGGITQSPKYLFRKEGQNVTLSCEQNLNHDAMYWYRQDPGQGLRLIYYSQIVNDFQKGDIAEGYSVSREKKESFPLTVTSAQKNPTAFYLCASSIGVGGEWETQYFGPGTRLLVL.

The chain carries TRBV5-6 and TRBJ2-2; D call uncertain. The CDR3 covers 15 residues. CDR1 is SGHDT and CDR2 is YYEEEE in the germline V gene. Trimming left V 0 bases short and J 6 bases short, with 12 bases between. The CDR3 bases are TGTGCCAGCAGCTTGGGCGAAGTTTATTCCGGGGAGCTGTTTTTT. This encodes CASSLGEVYSGELFF.

Here the CDR3 DNA reads TGTGCCTGGAGAGGGAGGGAGACCCAGTACTTC. Amino acids: CAWRGRETQYF. The chain has TRBV30 and TRBJ2-5, with a tentative D call TRBD2 (6 bases). The ends were cut back, 3 bases at V and 5 bases at J, with 7 bases in the middle. CDR1 and CDR2 (germline): GTSNPN, SVGIG (reference sequence). CDR3 length equals 11 residues.

V is TRBV19 and J is TRBJ2-2, with D perhaps TRBD2 (6 bases). The CDR3 sequence is 15 residues long. Trimming stripped 1 base from V and 2 bases from J, with 8 bases between. Per the germline V gene, CDR1 is LNHDA and CDR2 is SQIVND (reference sequence). The CDR3 here is CASSIVGTNTGELFF. CDR3 DNA: TGTGCCAGTAGTATAGTAGGGACTAACACCGGGGAGCTGTTTTTT.

The V gene is TRBV18, the J gene TRBJ2-5; 8 bases agree with TRBD1. J gave up 4 bases and V 0 bases, and 7 bases lay outside the gene matches. CDR3 size: 16 residues. Germline-derived CDR1 and CDR2 are KGHSH and LQKENI. DNA for the CDR3: TGTGCCAGCTCACCACCTTCCAGGGGGCGTGGAGAGACCCAGTACTTC. Its translation is CASSPPSRGRGETQYF.

This clone was detected a few times. This chain connects TRBV5-4 to TRBJ1-5; 8 bases fit TRBD1. From germline, CDR1 is SGHNT and CDR2 YYREEE (reference sequence). V lost 3 bases to trimming and J lost 9 bases; unmatched junction nucleotides: 2. CDR3 size: 12 residues. Written as DNA, the CDR3 is TGTGCCAGCAGCTCAGGACAGGGGCCCCAGCATTTT. It yields the protein CASSSGQGPQHF.

The chain recombines TRBV5-1 with TRBJ2-7, with D maybe TRBD2 (5 bases). Per germline, CDR1 SGHRS and CDR2 YFSETQ. The CDR3 has 15 residues. Trimming took off 0 bases at V and 2 bases at J, with 12 bases between the two ends. The CDR3 region is CASSLGAADAYEQYF. The CDR3 bases are TGCGCCAGCAGCTTGGGAGCGGCGGACGCCTACGAGCAGTACTTC.

The genes are TRBV29-1 and TRBJ2-7, with D maybe TRBD1 (5 bases). CDR1 is SQVTM and CDR2 is ANQGSEA in the germline V gene. The CDR3 is made up of 11 amino acids. V lost 4 bases and J lost 3, with 7 bases in between. In DNA, the CDR3 is TGCAGCGTTGGTGACAGCTACGAGCAGTACTTC. It specifies CSVGDSYEQYF.

The rearrangement uses TRBV4-1 and TRBJ1-2; 8 bases fit TRBD1. Germline loops: CDR1 MGHRA, CDR2 YSYEKL. This CDR3 is 14 amino acids long. V dropped 3 bases and J dropped 8; count of bases not matched to a gene: 8. The DNA of the CDR3 is TGCGCCAGCAGCCAGACAGGGGCCCTCTCGGGCTACACCTTC. It translates to CASSQTGALSGYTF.

The V gene is TRBV29-1, the J gene TRBJ2-1; 8 bases map to TRBD2. J was trimmed by 5 bases and V by 6 bases; bases with no gene match: 6. Germline V lookup: CDR1 SQVTM, CDR2 ANQGSEA. This CDR3 spans 13 amino acids. The CDR3 bases are TGCAGCGTAGGACTAGCTGTAAACAATGAGCAGTTCTTC. This encodes CSVGLAVNNEQFF.

This clone was seen only a few times. The J gene is TRBJ2-7, the V gene TRBV6-6; 8 bases match TRBD1. Trimming took 6 bases from V and 6 from J; bases not matched to a gene: 7. Germline V CDR1 and CDR2: MNHNY, SVGAGI (reference sequence). The CDR3 totals 13 residues. The CDR3 sequence: CASSIAGTGEQYF. The CDR3 nucleotides read TGTGCCAGCAGCATTGCCGGGACAGGCGAGCAGTACTTC.

The chain links TRBV5-1 to TRBJ1-2; TRBD1 matches 7 bases. The CDR3 runs to 17 residues. CDR1 is SGHRS, CDR2 YFSETQ, per germline. Trimming took 1 base from V and 8 from J; bases not matched to a gene: 17. The chain's CDR3 is CASSLKFRAKGAGGYTF. The CDR3 region has the DNA TGCGCCAGCAGCTTGAAATTTCGTGCTAAGGGGGCAGGCGGCTACACCTTC.

The chain employs TRBV7-6 and TRBJ2-7, with 11 positions matching TRBD1. The CDR3 is 14 residues long. The germline V gene has CDR1 SGHVS and CDR2 FNYEAQ. V lost 5 bases to trimming and J lost 6 bases; unmatched junction nucleotides: 6. The CDR3 region has the DNA TGTGCCAGCAGCCGCCGGACAGGGGGCTCCGAGCAGTACTTC. Protein product: CASSRRTGGSEQYF.

The chain links TRBV10-2 to TRBJ2-5, with TRBD2 matching over 12 bases. V shed 2 bases and J 5 bases; nucleotides not matched to a gene: 6. Germline V gene data show CDR1 as WSHSY and CDR2 as SAAADI. This CDR3 spans 16 amino acids. In DNA form, the CDR3 reads TGCGCCAGCAGTGAGCTAGCGGGGGGGCCCAGGGAGACCCAGTACTTC. Its protein is CASSELAGGPRETQYF.